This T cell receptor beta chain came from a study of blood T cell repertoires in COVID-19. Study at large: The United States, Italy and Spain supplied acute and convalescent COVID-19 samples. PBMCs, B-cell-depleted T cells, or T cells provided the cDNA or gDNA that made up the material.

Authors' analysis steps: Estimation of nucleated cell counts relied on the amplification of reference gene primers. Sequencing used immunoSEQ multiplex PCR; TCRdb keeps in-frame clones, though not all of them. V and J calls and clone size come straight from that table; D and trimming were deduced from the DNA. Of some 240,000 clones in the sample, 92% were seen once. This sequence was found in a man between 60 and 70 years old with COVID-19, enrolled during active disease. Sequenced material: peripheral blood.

As DNA, the CDR3 is TGTGCCAGCAGCCTCGGACAGGGTTCTCTTCCCCTCCACTTT. This translates into CASSLGQGSLPLHF. This chain uses TRBV7-9 with TRBJ1-6; 8 bases agree with TRBD1. This CDR3 region has 14 residues. V lost 5 bases and J lost 13; bases outside the gene matches: 10. CDR1 is SEHNR, CDR2 FQNEAQ, per germline (reference sequence).